This T cell receptor beta chain was recovered during a study of vaccination and CD4 T cells after COVID-19. In germline, CDR1 is MNHNS, CDR2 SASEGT. V was trimmed by 6 bases and J by 11 bases, leaving 16 bases between them. This CDR3 contains 12 residues. This clonotype was detected once. No antigen is known for it. The Oncomine TCR Beta short-read assay sequenced DNA from cultured CD4+ T cells. Via MiXCR, TCRdb re-called the PCR reads, giving one row per CDR3 protein. Of under 15,000 distinct CDR3 sequences in the sample, approximately 55% were seen once. The treatment was: approximately nine-day PBMC culture with coronavirus spike peptide pools or control peptides (ViraFEST assay).

The V call is TRBV6-1, the J call TRBJ1-1; D not resolved. The TCR originated in a human donor who had recovered from COVID-19. Sequenced input: CD4+ T cells from blood, cultured in vitro. This CDR3 reads CASSPTAGRAFF. The CDR3 coding sequence is TGTGCCAGCAGCCCGACGGCCGGTCGGGCTTTCTTT.